The rows below give T cell receptor beta chains drawn from one sample of a study of blood T cell repertoires in COVID-19. Profiling relied on immunoSEQ multiplex PCR, and the TCRdb table lists in-frame clones only, not all of them. This sample has about 88,000 clones, with about nine tenths found just once. Sequences were obtained from peripheral blood. The receptors derive from a male donor with acute or convalescent COVID-19. Each CDR3 is given with its conserved first and last residue. Clone size appears in some rows only: once, few, many, or a class for an expanded clone.

CASSSSGSGNTIYF,.,14,TRBJ1-3,TRBV5-4
CASSHRDIDPLTNYGYTF,.,18,TRBJ1-2,TRBV18
CASSLDQGNYGYTF,.,14,TRBJ1-2,TRBV7-9
CASSARLAGGWDTQYF,.,16,TRBJ2-3,TRBV25-1
CASSLSSRGRAAFF,once,14,TRBJ1-1,TRBV7-9
CAWSLHPGQGASEKLFF,.,17,TRBJ1-4,TRBV30
CASSPTVPTDTQYF,.,14,TRBJ2-3,TRBV5-4
CASSDSRGGELFF,.,13,TRBJ2-2,TRBV6-4
CASSFQGPFAGELFF,.,15,TRBJ2-2,TRBV7-9
CASGDRGPDGYTF,.,13,TRBJ1-2,TRBV7-9
CASSLNFYNNQPQHF,.,15,TRBJ1-5,TRBV7-3
CASRTGMDYGYTF,.,13,TRBJ1-2,TRBV5-1
CATSRDIANYGYTF,.,14,TRBJ1-2,TRBV19
CASSLMGVQAEAFF,.,14,TRBJ1-1,TRBV11-2
CASSATGLSSPLHF,.,14,TRBJ1-6,TRBV6-6
CASSPLAGRGDTQYF,.,15,TRBJ2-3,TRBV11-2
CASSRRELRSSTDTQYF,once,17,TRBJ2-3,TRBV7-9
CASSPRDSGNTIYF,.,14,TRBJ1-3,TRBV2
CASSEMARGSSQPQHF,.,16,TRBJ1-5,TRBV2
CASSQDPPGETQYF,.,14,TRBJ2-5,TRBV4-1
CASSARTDRNEKLFF,.,15,TRBJ1-4,TRBV25-1
CASSLTGLYEQYF,few,13,TRBJ2-7,TRBV3-1/TRBV3-2